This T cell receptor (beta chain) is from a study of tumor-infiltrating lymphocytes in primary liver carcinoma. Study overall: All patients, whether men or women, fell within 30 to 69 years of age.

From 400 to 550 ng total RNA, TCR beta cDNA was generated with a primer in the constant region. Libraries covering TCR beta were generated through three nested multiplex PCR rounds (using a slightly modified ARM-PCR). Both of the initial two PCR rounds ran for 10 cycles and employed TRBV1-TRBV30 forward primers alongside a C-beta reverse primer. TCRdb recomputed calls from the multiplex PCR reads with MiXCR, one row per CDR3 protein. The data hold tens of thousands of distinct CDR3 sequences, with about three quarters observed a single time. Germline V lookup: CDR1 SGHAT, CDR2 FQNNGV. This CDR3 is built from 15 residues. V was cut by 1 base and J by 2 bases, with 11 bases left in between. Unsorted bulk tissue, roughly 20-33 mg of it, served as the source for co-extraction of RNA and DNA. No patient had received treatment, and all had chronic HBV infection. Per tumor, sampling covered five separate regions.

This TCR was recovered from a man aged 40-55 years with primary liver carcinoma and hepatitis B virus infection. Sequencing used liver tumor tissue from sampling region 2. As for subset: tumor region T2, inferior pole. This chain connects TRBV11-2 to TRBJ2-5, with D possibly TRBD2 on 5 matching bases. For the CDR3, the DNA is TGTGCCAGCAGCTTAGGGCGCAGAGGGCAAGAGACCCAGTACTTC. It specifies CASSLGRRGQETQYF.